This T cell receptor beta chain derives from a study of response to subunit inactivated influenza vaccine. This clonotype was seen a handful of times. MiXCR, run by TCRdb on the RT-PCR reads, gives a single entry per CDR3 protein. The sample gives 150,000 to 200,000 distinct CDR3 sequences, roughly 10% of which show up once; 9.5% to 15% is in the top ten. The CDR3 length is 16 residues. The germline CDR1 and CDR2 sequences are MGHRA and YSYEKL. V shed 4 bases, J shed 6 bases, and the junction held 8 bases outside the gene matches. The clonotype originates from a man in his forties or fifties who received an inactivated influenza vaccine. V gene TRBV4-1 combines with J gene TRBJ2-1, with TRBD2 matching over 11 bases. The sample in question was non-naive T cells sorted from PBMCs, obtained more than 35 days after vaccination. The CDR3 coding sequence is TGCGCCAGCAGCCCCTTCCCTAGCGGGAGGACCAATGAGCAGTTCTTC. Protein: CASSPFPSGRTNEQFF.